These 2 T cell receptor beta chains were all obtained from the same sample, sequenced in a study of CD8 T cells in Susac syndrome. Random hexamers were used to reverse transcribe 0.5 to 1 ug of RNA. TCRdb fed the immunoSEQ multiplex PCR reads into MiXCR, producing one record per CDR3 protein. The sample gives over 65,000 distinct CDR3 sequences, approximately 94% of which show up once; about 0.52% is in the top ten. Sequencing was done on a sample of CD4+ T cells from PBMCs. Source of these receptors: a human donor with Susac syndrome.

The CDR3 nucleotides are TGTGCCAGCAGCTCCCAGGGGGCCATCGGGGAGCTGTTTTTT. Amino acid sequence: CASSSQGAIGELFF. The chain is built from TRBV14 and TRBJ2-2; 8 nucleotides match TRBD1. The germline gives CDR1 SGHDN, CDR2 FVKESK. Losses at the gene ends were 5 bases for V and 7 bases for J; bases not matched to a gene: 6. The CDR3 length is 14 residues.

This chain uses TRBV4-1 with TRBJ1-6; D unresolved. CDR3 size: 15 residues. Trimming removed 3 bases at V and 9 bases at J, with 15 bases between. Per the germline V gene, CDR1 is MGHRA and CDR2 is YSYEKL. CDR3 in DNA: TGCGCCAGCAGCCAGGCTGGATTAGTCGGTTCACCCCTCCACTTT. This encodes CASSQAGLVGSPLHF.